This T cell receptor (beta chain) was identified during a study of blood T cell repertoires in COVID-19. Here immunoSEQ multiplex PCR was the method, and the copy in TCRdb shows in-frame clones only, minus some. This sample has some 210,000 clones, with around 81% found just once. J was trimmed by 7 bases and V by 0 bases; bases with no gene match: 2. CDR1 is LNHDA, CDR2 SQIVND, per germline (reference sequence). The CDR3 contains 13 residues. This receptor was obtained from a woman aged 50 to 65 with acute COVID-19. The J gene is TRBJ1-1, the V gene TRBV19, with 7 positions matching TRBD1. Sequenced material: PBMCs or T cells enriched from blood (not recorded which). In DNA form, the CDR3 reads TGTGCCAGTAGTATAGATCGGGACAGTGAAGCTTTCTTT. It specifies CASSIDRDSEAFF.